This T cell receptor (beta chain) was sequenced during a study of blood T cell repertoires in COVID-19. Study-level information: Samples came from the United States, Italy and Spain, spanning acute and convalescent COVID-19. Sources were T cells, B-cell-depleted T cells, or PBMCs; the material itself was cDNA or gDNA.

In the original processing: The authors estimated nucleated cell counts from reference gene primer amplification. The assay was immunoSEQ multiplex PCR, and TCRdb's table has in-frame clones only and misses some. Clone size and the V and J calls come from that table; the DNA yielded D and trimming. The data contain about 98,000 clones, roughly 82% of them singletons. CDR1 and CDR2 (germline): ENHRY, SYGVKD. The V and J ends lost 4 bases and 0 bases respectively, with 21 bases between them. The CDR3 runs 18 residues. Sequenced sample: peripheral blood. This clonotype was sampled from a man aged 65 to 85 with active or convalescent COVID-19. This sequence joins TRBV10-3 and TRBJ1-2; the D gene is possibly TRBD1 (6 bases). This CDR3 is CAISGVNGGRSSNYGYTF. CDR3 sequence (DNA): TGTGCCATCAGTGGGGTTAATGGGGGCCGCTCATCTAACTATGGCTACACCTTC.